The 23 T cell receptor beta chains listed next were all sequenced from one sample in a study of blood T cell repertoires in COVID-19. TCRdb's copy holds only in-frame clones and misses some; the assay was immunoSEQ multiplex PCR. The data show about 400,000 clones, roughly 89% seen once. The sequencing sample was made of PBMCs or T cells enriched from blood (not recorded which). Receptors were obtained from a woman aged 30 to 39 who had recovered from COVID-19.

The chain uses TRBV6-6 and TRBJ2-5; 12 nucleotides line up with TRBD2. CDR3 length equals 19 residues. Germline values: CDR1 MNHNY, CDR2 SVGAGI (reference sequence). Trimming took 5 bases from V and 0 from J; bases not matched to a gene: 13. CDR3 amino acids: CASSQTGLAGRGYQETQYF. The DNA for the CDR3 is TGTGCCAGCAGTCAAACCGGACTAGCGGGAAGGGGGTACCAAGAGACCCAGTACTTC.

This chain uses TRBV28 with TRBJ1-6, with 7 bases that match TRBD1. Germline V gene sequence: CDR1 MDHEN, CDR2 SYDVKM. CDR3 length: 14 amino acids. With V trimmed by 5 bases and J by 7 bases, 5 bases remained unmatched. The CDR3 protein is CASSPGTVNSPLHF. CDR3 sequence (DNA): TGTGCCAGCAGTCCAGGGACAGTCAATTCACCCCTCCACTTT.

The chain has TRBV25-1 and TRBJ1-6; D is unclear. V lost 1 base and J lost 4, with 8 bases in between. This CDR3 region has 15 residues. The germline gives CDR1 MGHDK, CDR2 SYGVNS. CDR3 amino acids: CASSESLEYNSPLHF. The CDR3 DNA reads TGTGCCAGCAGTGAATCTCTTGAGTATAATTCACCCCTCCACTTT.

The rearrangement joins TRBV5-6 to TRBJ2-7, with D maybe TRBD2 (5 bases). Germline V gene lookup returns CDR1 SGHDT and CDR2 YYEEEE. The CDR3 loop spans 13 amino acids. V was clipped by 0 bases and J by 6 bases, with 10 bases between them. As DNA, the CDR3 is TGTGCCAGCAGCTTGGTGTCTAGCCTCGAGCAGTACTTC. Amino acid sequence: CASSLVSSLEQYF.

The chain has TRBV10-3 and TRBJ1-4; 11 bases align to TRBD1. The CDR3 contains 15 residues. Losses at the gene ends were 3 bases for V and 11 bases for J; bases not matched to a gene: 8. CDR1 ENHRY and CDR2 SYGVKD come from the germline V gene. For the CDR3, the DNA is TGTGCCATCAGTGACCGGGGACAGGGGGAGGGGAAACTGTTTTTT. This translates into CAISDRGQGEGKLFF.

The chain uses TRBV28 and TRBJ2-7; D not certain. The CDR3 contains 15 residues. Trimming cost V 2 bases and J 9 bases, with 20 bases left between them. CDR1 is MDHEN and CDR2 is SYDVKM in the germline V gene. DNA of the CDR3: TGTGCCAGCAGTTTAACCGTCCACACGGTGTCGGGGCAGTACTTC. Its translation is CASSLTVHTVSGQYF.

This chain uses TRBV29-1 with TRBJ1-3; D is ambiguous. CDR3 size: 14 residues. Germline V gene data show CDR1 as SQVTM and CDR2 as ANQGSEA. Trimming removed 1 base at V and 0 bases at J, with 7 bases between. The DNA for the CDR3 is TGCAGCGTTGAAGTGAGGAGCTCTGGAAACACCATATATTTT. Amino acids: CSVEVRSSGNTIYF.

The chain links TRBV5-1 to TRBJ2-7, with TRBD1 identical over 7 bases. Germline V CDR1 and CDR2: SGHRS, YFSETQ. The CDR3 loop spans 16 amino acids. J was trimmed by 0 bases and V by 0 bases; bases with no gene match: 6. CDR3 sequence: CASSLVPGQSSYEQYF. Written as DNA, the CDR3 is TGCGCCAGCAGCTTGGTACCGGGACAGAGCTCCTACGAGCAGTACTTC.

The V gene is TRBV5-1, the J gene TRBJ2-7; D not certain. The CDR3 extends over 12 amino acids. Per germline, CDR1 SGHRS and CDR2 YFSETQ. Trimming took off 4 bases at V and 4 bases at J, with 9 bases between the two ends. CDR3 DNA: TGCGCCAGCAGCCTCGACTTGTACGAGCAGTACTTC. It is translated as CASSLDLYEQYF.

Here the CDR3 reads CASSLVWDRLGGLSYEQYF. The CDR3 nucleotides read TGTGCCAGCAGCTTAGTTTGGGACAGGCTTGGGGGATTGTCCTACGAGCAGTACTTC. This chain uses TRBV11-2 with TRBJ2-7, with 8 bases identical to TRBD1. CDR3 length: 19 amino acids. CDR1 SGHAT and CDR2 FQNNGV come from the germline V gene. V lost 1 base to trimming and J lost 1 base; unmatched junction nucleotides: 15.

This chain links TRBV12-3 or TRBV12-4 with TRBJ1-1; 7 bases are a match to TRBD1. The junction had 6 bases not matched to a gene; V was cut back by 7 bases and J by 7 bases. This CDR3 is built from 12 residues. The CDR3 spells CASNPWTGEAFF. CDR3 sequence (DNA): TGTGCCAGCAACCCATGGACAGGTGAAGCTTTCTTT.

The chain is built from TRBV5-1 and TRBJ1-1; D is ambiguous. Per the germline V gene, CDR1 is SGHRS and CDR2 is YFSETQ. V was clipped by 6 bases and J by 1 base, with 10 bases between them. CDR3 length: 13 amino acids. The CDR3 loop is CASNKQPNTEAFF. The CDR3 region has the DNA TGCGCCAGCAACAAACAACCGAACACTGAAGCTTTCTTT.

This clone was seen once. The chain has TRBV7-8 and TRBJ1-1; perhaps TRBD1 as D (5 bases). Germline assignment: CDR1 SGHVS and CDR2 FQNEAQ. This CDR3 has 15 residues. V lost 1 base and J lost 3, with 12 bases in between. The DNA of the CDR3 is TGTGCCAGCAGCTTAGGATGGGGGGGAGACACTGAAGCTTTCTTT. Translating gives CASSLGWGGDTEAFF.

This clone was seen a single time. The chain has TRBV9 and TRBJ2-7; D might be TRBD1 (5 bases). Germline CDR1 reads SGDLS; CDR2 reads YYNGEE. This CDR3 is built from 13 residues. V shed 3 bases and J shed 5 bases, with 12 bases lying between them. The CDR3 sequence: CASSAPGFNEQYF. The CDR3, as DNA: TGTGCCAGCAGCGCACCAGGGTTCAACGAGCAGTACTTC.

The CDR3 protein is CSVLREHGELFF. The DNA for the CDR3 is TGCAGCGTTCTGCGGGAACACGGGGAGCTGTTTTTT. This rearrangement joins TRBV29-1 to TRBJ2-2; a weak D match, TRBD2 (6 bases). The CDR3 has 12 residues. The germline V and J ends were trimmed by 5 bases and 7 bases, with 11 bases remaining between them. Per germline, CDR1 SQVTM and CDR2 ANQGSEA.

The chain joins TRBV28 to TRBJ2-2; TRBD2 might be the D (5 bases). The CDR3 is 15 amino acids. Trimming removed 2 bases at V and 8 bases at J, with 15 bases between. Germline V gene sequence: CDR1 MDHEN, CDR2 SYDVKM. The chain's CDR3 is CASSLIEPRGGELFF. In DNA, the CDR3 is TGTGCCAGCAGTTTAATAGAGCCGAGAGGGGGGGAGCTGTTTTTT.

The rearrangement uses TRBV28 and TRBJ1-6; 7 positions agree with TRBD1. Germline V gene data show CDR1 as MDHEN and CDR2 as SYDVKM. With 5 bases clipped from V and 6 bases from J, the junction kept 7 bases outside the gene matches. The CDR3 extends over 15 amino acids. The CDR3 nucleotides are TGTGCCAGCAGTCCGCCTCAGGGGGTTAATTCACCCCTCCACTTT. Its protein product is CASSPPQGVNSPLHF. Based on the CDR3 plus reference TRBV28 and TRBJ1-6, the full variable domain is DVKVTQSSRYLVKRTGEKVFLECVQDMDHENMFWYRQDPGLGLRLIYFSYDVKMKEKGDIPEGYSVSREKKERFSLILESASTNQTSMYLCASSPPQGVNSPLHFGNGTRLTVT.

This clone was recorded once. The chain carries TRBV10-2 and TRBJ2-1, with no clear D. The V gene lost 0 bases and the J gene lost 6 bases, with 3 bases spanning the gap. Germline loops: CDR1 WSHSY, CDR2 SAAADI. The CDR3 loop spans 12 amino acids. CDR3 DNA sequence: TGCGCCAGCAGTGAGTCACTCAATGAGCAGTTCTTC. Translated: CASSESLNEQFF.

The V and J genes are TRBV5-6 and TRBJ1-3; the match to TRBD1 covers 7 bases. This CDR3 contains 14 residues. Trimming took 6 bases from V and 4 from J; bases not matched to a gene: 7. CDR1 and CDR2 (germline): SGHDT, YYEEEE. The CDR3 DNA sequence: TGTGCCAGCATGAGAAGGGGGCTCGGAAACACCATATATTTT. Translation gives CASMRRGLGNTIYF.

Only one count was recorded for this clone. The CDR3 DNA follows: TGTGCCAGCAGCCAAGATAGTGGCCCTAGCGGGGGGGCCAGTGATACGCAGTATTTT. It specifies CASSQDSGPSGGASDTQYF. The J gene is TRBJ2-3, the V gene TRBV3-1 (or the pseudogene TRBV3-2); 12 bases match TRBD2. The CDR3 covers 19 residues. CDR1 and CDR2 (germline): LGHDT, YNNKEL (reference sequence). After removal of 0 bases from V and 6 bases from J, the junction contained 13 bases not matched to a gene.

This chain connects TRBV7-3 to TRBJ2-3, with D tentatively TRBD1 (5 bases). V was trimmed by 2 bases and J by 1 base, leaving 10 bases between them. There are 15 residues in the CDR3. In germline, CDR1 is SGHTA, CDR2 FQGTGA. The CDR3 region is CASSLGAPGTDTQYF. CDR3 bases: TGTGCCAGCAGCTTAGGGGCCCCGGGCACAGATACGCAGTATTTT.

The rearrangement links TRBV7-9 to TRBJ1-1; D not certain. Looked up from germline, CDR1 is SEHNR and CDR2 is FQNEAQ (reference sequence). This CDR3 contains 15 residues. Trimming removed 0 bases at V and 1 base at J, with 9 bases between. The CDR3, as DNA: TGTGCCAGCAGCTTAGCTATTTCAGGGAACACTGAAGCTTTCTTT. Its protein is CASSLAISGNTEAFF.

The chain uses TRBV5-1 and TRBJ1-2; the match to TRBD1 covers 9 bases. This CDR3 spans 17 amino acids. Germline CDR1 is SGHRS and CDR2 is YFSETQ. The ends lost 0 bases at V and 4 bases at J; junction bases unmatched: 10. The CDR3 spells CASSLAPGQGTRYGYTF. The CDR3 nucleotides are TGCGCCAGCAGCTTGGCTCCGGGACAGGGAACCCGCTATGGCTACACCTTC.